This T cell receptor beta chain comes out of a study of blood T cell repertoires in COVID-19. About the study: The analysed material was cDNA or gDNA that came from T cells, B-cell-depleted T cells, or PBMCs.

Patients in Seattle were enrolled during active infection, then followed longitudinally. In germline, CDR1 is MNHNS, CDR2 SASEGT. Deletions cut 1 base from V and 5 bases from J, with 6 bases between. The CDR3 totals 13 residues. Generated by immunoSEQ multiplex PCR, the TCRdb table keeps only in-frame clones and is missing some. The repertoire holds 250,000 to 300,000 clones, with just over 90% as singletons. The TCR was taken from a woman in her 30s with COVID-19, enrolled during active disease. Sequencing was done on a sample of peripheral blood. J is TRBJ1-5 and V is TRBV6-1; D remains unclear. The CDR3 loop reads CASSEGSYQPQHF. DNA of the CDR3: TGTGCCAGCAGTGAAGGGAGCTATCAGCCCCAGCATTTT.